This T cell receptor (beta chain) appears in the sequencing data of a study of T-cell reconstitution after alpha-beta-depleted transplantation in children. Unique molecular identifiers were incorporated into the prepared TCRbeta library. MiXCR, applied by TCRdb to the PCR reads, yields one record per CDR3 protein. The sample shows fewer than 200,000 distinct CDR3 sequences, around 7% of them seen only once. This clonotype was picked up a small number of times. J lost 4 bases, V lost 0 bases, and 4 bases had no gene match. Germline CDR1 SEHNR, CDR2 FQNEAQ (reference sequence). This CDR3 region has 15 residues.

V and J are TRBV7-9 and TRBJ2-7; 9 bases fit TRBD2. This TCR was sampled from a human donor who donated a stem cell graft to a child with Wiskott-Aldrich syndrome. The material was PBMCs from the stem cell graft donor, obtained from the stem cell graft. CDR3 sequence: CASSLASAGGYEQYF. The CDR3 DNA follows: TGTGCCAGCAGCTTAGCATCAGCGGGAGGTTACGAGCAGTACTTC.